This is a list of T cell receptor beta chains from one sample in a study of blood T cell repertoires in COVID-19. Here immunoSEQ multiplex PCR was the method, and the copy in TCRdb shows in-frame clones only, minus some. The sample shows about 180,000 clones, about 88% of them seen only once. The sequencing input was peripheral blood. All receptors come from a woman between 25 and 40 years old with active or convalescent COVID-19. Both conserved end residues are part of each CDR3. The D gene is left open where the match is weak. A clone size is listed for some rows: how often the clone was seen (once, few, many), or a class if it is expanded.

j_call: TRBJ2-2
clone_size: few
v_call: TRBV5-1
d_call: TRBD1
cdr3_nt: TGCGCCAGCAGCTTGGGACAGGGGAACACCGGGGAGCTGTTTTTT
cdr3_aa: CASSLGQGNTGELFF

j_call: TRBJ1-5
clone_size: .
v_call: TRBV30
d_call: TRBD1
cdr3_nt: TGTGCCTGGAGTGTTGGACAGGAATTTCAGCCCCAGCATTTT
cdr3_aa: CAWSVGQEFQPQHF

j_call: TRBJ1-2
clone_size: .
v_call: TRBV19
d_call: .
cdr3_nt: TGTGCCAGTAGTATTGTTCTCCAACCCCGGTATGGCTACACCTTC
cdr3_aa: CASSIVLQPRYGYTF

j_call: TRBJ1-6
clone_size: few
v_call: TRBV30
d_call: .
cdr3_nt: TGTGCCTGGAGATCCCAGCCGGGATCGAGGACTTCACCCCTCCACTTT
cdr3_aa: CAWRSQPGSRTSPLHF

j_call: TRBJ2-7
clone_size: .
v_call: TRBV5-1
d_call: TRBD2
cdr3_nt: TGCGCCAGCAGCCCTACTAGCGGGAGTGGGTACGAGCAGTACTTC
cdr3_aa: CASSPTSGSGYEQYF

j_call: TRBJ2-2
clone_size: few
v_call: TRBV13
d_call: TRBD2
cdr3_nt: TGTGCCAGCAGCTACGGACCGGGAGGCGTGGAGCTGTTTTTT
cdr3_aa: CASSYGPGGVELFF

j_call: TRBJ2-7
clone_size: .
v_call: TRBV19
d_call: TRBD1
cdr3_nt: TGTGCCAGTAGTGGAGGGACAGGGGCACACTACGAGCAGTACTTC
cdr3_aa: CASSGGTGAHYEQYF

j_call: TRBJ2-3
clone_size: .
v_call: TRBV10-3
d_call: TRBD1
cdr3_nt: TGTGCCATCAGGAAGACAGGGGGGACAGATACGCAGTATTTT
cdr3_aa: CAIRKTGGTDTQYF

j_call: TRBJ1-1
clone_size: once
v_call: TRBV19
d_call: TRBD1
cdr3_nt: TGTGCCAGTTATCATAACAGGGGTTCTGAAGCTTTCTTT
cdr3_aa: CASYHNRGSEAFF

j_call: TRBJ1-6
clone_size: many
v_call: TRBV28
d_call: .
cdr3_nt: TGTGCCAGCAGCTTCGATACAGGGAGTAATTCACCCCTCCACTTT
cdr3_aa: CASSFDTGSNSPLHF

j_call: TRBJ2-7
clone_size: .
v_call: TRBV5-1
d_call: .
cdr3_nt: TGCGCCAGCAGCTTGATGAGTCCTCCGGGATACGAGCAGTACTTC
cdr3_aa: CASSLMSPPGYEQYF

j_call: TRBJ2-7
clone_size: .
v_call: TRBV29-1
d_call: TRBD2
cdr3_nt: TGCAGCGTTGGATGGCGGGGGACCTACGAGCAGTACTTC
cdr3_aa: CSVGWRGTYEQYF

j_call: TRBJ2-1
clone_size: .
v_call: TRBV3-1/TRBV3-2
d_call: TRBD1
cdr3_nt: TGTGCCAGCAGCGACCGCTACAGGGGGAGCCCGACGGGAGAGCAGTTCTTC
cdr3_aa: CASSDRYRGSPTGEQFF

j_call: TRBJ2-1
clone_size: .
v_call: TRBV9
d_call: TRBD2
cdr3_nt: TGTGCCAGCAGCACGACTAGCCCGGAGGGCGATGAGCAGTTCTTC
cdr3_aa: CASSTTSPEGDEQFF

j_call: TRBJ2-1
clone_size: .
v_call: TRBV3-1/TRBV3-2
d_call: TRBD2
cdr3_nt: TGTGCCAGCAGCCACCCCACTAGCGGGAGGGCCAATGGGAGAGATGAGCAGTTCTTC
cdr3_aa: CASSHPTSGRANGRDEQFF

j_call: TRBJ2-1
clone_size: few
v_call: TRBV28
d_call: TRBD2
cdr3_nt: TGTGCCAGCAGTTCGGGACTAGCGCGGCCAAAACCGAATGAGCAGTTCTTC
cdr3_aa: CASSSGLARPKPNEQFF

j_call: TRBJ2-2
clone_size: .
v_call: TRBV9
d_call: TRBD2
cdr3_nt: TGTGCCAGCACCGGGGGGGCTAGGTGGTCCGGGGAGCTGTTTTTT
cdr3_aa: CASTGGARWSGELFF

j_call: TRBJ1-1
clone_size: .
v_call: TRBV13
d_call: TRBD1
cdr3_nt: TGTGCCAGCAGAACATTAAGGGGACAGGGCGCTGAAGCTTTCTTT
cdr3_aa: CASRTLRGQGAEAFF

j_call: TRBJ2-3
clone_size: once
v_call: TRBV6-2/TRBV6-3
d_call: .
cdr3_nt: TGTGCCAGCAGTGAGAGCACAGATACGCAGTATTTT
cdr3_aa: CASSESTDTQYF

j_call: TRBJ2-2
clone_size: .
v_call: TRBV30
d_call: TRBD1
cdr3_nt: TGTGCCTCCACACAGGGGGCCGGGGAGCTGTTTTTT
cdr3_aa: CASTQGAGELFF

j_call: TRBJ2-1
clone_size: .
v_call: TRBV10-3
d_call: TRBD1
cdr3_nt: TGTGCCATCAGTGGCCCGACAGGCACAGGGGTTTACAATGAGCAGTTCTTC
cdr3_aa: CAISGPTGTGVYNEQFF

j_call: TRBJ1-5
clone_size: .
v_call: TRBV19
d_call: TRBD1
cdr3_nt: TGTGCCAGTAGTAAAGTTCGGACAGGGGTACAGCCCCAGCATTTT
cdr3_aa: CASSKVRTGVQPQHF

j_call: TRBJ2-7
clone_size: .
v_call: TRBV4-2
d_call: .
cdr3_nt: TGTGCCAGCAGCCAAGAATCGGAGACCTACGAGCAGTACTTC
cdr3_aa: CASSQESETYEQYF

j_call: TRBJ2-1
clone_size: .
v_call: TRBV2
d_call: TRBD1
cdr3_nt: TGTGCCAGCAGCGCCGACAGGGGCTATGAGCAGTTCTTC
cdr3_aa: CASSADRGYEQFF

j_call: TRBJ2-3
clone_size: .
v_call: TRBV27
d_call: .
cdr3_nt: TGTGCCAGCAGTTTGAGGGGACTCTTACTAACAGATACGCAGTATTTT
cdr3_aa: CASSLRGLLLTDTQYF

j_call: TRBJ1-4
clone_size: .
v_call: TRBV25-1
d_call: TRBD1
cdr3_nt: TGTGCCAGCAGTGTACCGGGACAGGGTAATGAAAAACTGTTTTTT
cdr3_aa: CASSVPGQGNEKLFF

j_call: TRBJ1-4
clone_size: .
v_call: TRBV29-1
d_call: .
cdr3_nt: TGCAGCGTTGTCAGGGAGGACGAAAAACTGTTTTTT
cdr3_aa: CSVVREDEKLFF

j_call: TRBJ2-7
clone_size: .
v_call: TRBV25-1
d_call: TRBD2
cdr3_nt: TGTGCCAGCAGTGAATGGGGTAGCGGGAGTAACGAGCAGTACTTC
cdr3_aa: CASSEWGSGSNEQYF

j_call: TRBJ1-1
clone_size: .
v_call: TRBV4-1
d_call: TRBD1
cdr3_nt: TGCGCCAGCAGCCAAATGGGACAGGGGAACACTGAAGCTTTCTTT
cdr3_aa: CASSQMGQGNTEAFF

j_call: TRBJ2-1
clone_size: once
v_call: TRBV3-1/TRBV3-2
d_call: .
cdr3_nt: TGTGCCAGCAGCCAAGATCTTGGACAAGGTCAGTTCTTC
cdr3_aa: CASSQDLGQGQFF

j_call: TRBJ2-2
clone_size: .
v_call: TRBV19
d_call: .
cdr3_nt: TGTGCCAGTAGTATAGAGTGGCCCAGGGCTCCCGGGGAGCTGTTTTTT
cdr3_aa: CASSIEWPRAPGELFF

j_call: TRBJ2-3
clone_size: .
v_call: TRBV27
d_call: .
cdr3_nt: TGTGCCAGCAGTTCTCCAGTGATAGATACGCAGTATTTT
cdr3_aa: CASSSPVIDTQYF

j_call: TRBJ1-4
clone_size: .
v_call: TRBV7-9
d_call: TRBD1
cdr3_nt: TGTGCCAGCAGCCCATGGGACAGGGGGGTTGAAAAACTGTTTTTT
cdr3_aa: CASSPWDRGVEKLFF

j_call: TRBJ2-7
clone_size: .
v_call: TRBV7-2
d_call: .
cdr3_nt: TGTGCCAGCAGCTTACCAGTCAAAGCCTACGAGCAGTACTTC
cdr3_aa: CASSLPVKAYEQYF

j_call: TRBJ2-7
clone_size: .
v_call: TRBV27
d_call: TRBD1
cdr3_nt: TGTGCCAGCAGTGCGGACAGGTGGATCTACGAGCAGTACTTC
cdr3_aa: CASSADRWIYEQYF

j_call: TRBJ1-3
clone_size: .
v_call: TRBV5-8
d_call: .
cdr3_nt: TGTGCCAGCAGCTTAGGGGTATCTGGAAACACCATATATTTT
cdr3_aa: CASSLGVSGNTIYF

j_call: TRBJ1-2
clone_size: once
v_call: TRBV2
d_call: .
cdr3_nt: TGTGCCAGCAGTGGGACACACCTTGATGGCTACACCTTC
cdr3_aa: CASSGTHLDGYTF

j_call: TRBJ1-5
clone_size: .
v_call: TRBV19
d_call: TRBD1
cdr3_nt: TGTGCCAGTAGTCCCGGGACAGGAGGAGCCCAGCATTTT
cdr3_aa: CASSPGTGGAQHF

j_call: TRBJ1-1
clone_size: .
v_call: TRBV19
d_call: .
cdr3_nt: TGTGCCAGTAGTATAAGCATCAGGTTGAACACTGAAGCTTTCTTT
cdr3_aa: CASSISIRLNTEAFF

j_call: TRBJ2-7
clone_size: few
v_call: TRBV6-6
d_call: TRBD2
cdr3_nt: TGTGCCAGCAGCCTTGCGGGGGTAAGCTCCTACGAGCAGTACTTC
cdr3_aa: CASSLAGVSSYEQYF

j_call: TRBJ1-2
clone_size: once
v_call: TRBV19
d_call: .
cdr3_nt: TGTGCCAGTAGTTGGGGCTACTATGGCTACACCTTC
cdr3_aa: CASSWGYYGYTF

j_call: TRBJ2-2
clone_size: .
v_call: TRBV5-1
d_call: .
cdr3_nt: TGCGCCAGCAGCTACGGGGGGAACACCGGGGAGCTGTTTTTT
cdr3_aa: CASSYGGNTGELFF

j_call: TRBJ1-4
clone_size: .
v_call: TRBV5-1
d_call: TRBD1
cdr3_nt: TGCGCCAGCAGCTTGTTGGGGACAGTAACAACAACTAATGAAAAACTGTTTTTT
cdr3_aa: CASSLLGTVTTTNEKLFF

j_call: TRBJ2-5
clone_size: once
v_call: TRBV11-2
d_call: TRBD2
cdr3_nt: TGTGCCAGCAGCTCCCGACTAGCGAAAGAGACCCAGTACTTC
cdr3_aa: CASSSRLAKETQYF

j_call: TRBJ1-2
clone_size: .
v_call: TRBV20-1
d_call: .
cdr3_nt: TGCAGTGCTAGTAAGCCCCCTGATGGCTACACCTTC
cdr3_aa: CSASKPPDGYTF

j_call: TRBJ1-2
clone_size: .
v_call: TRBV15
d_call: TRBD1
cdr3_nt: TGTGCCACCAGCAGAGGAGGACAGGGGGATTCGGACTATGGCTACACCTTC
cdr3_aa: CATSRGGQGDSDYGYTF

j_call: TRBJ1-1
clone_size: .
v_call: TRBV11-1
d_call: .
cdr3_nt: TGTGCCAGCAGGCCCCAGCAGGGAACCACTGAAGCTTTCTTT
cdr3_aa: CASRPQQGTTEAFF

j_call: TRBJ2-3
clone_size: .
v_call: TRBV5-1
d_call: TRBD2
cdr3_nt: TGCGCCAGCAGCTTTGAGGGAGGGACCCCCCATACGCAGTATTTT
cdr3_aa: CASSFEGGTPHTQYF

j_call: TRBJ1-1
clone_size: .
v_call: TRBV30
d_call: .
cdr3_nt: TGTGCCTGGAATTCGGGAACGGGGACTGAAGCTTTCTTT
cdr3_aa: CAWNSGTGTEAFF

j_call: TRBJ2-1
clone_size: .
v_call: TRBV18
d_call: .
cdr3_nt: TGTGCCAGCTCACCTCTAGTCTCCACAAATGAGCAGTTCTTC
cdr3_aa: CASSPLVSTNEQFF

j_call: TRBJ1-2
clone_size: .
v_call: TRBV9
d_call: .
cdr3_nt: TGTGCCAGCAGCGATGTAATGGCAGCTAACTATGGCTACACCTTC
cdr3_aa: CASSDVMAANYGYTF

j_call: TRBJ1-1
clone_size: .
v_call: TRBV9
d_call: .
cdr3_nt: TGTGCCAGCAGCGTACAGGGTCTTGAAGCTTTCTTT
cdr3_aa: CASSVQGLEAFF

j_call: TRBJ2-3
clone_size: .
v_call: TRBV7-9
d_call: TRBD2
cdr3_nt: TGTGCCAGCAGCTTAGTTCAACTAGCGGCCACAGATACGCAGTATTTT
cdr3_aa: CASSLVQLAATDTQYF

j_call: TRBJ2-7
clone_size: once
v_call: TRBV2
d_call: .
cdr3_nt: TGTGCCAGCCGCGGGGACGGCGAGCAGTACTTC
cdr3_aa: CASRGDGEQYF

j_call: TRBJ1-5
clone_size: .
v_call: TRBV2
d_call: .
cdr3_nt: TGTGCCAGCAGGGGAAATAGCGGCCTTAGCAATCAGCCCCAGCATTTT
cdr3_aa: CASRGNSGLSNQPQHF

j_call: TRBJ2-3
clone_size: .
v_call: TRBV29-1
d_call: TRBD1
cdr3_nt: TGCAGCGTTGTTGCCTATGAAACAGGGGTTGAAGATACGCAGTATTTT
cdr3_aa: CSVVAYETGVEDTQYF

j_call: TRBJ1-4
clone_size: .
v_call: TRBV19
d_call: .
cdr3_nt: TGTGCCAGTACCTCCGGTGATGAAAAACTGTTTTTT
cdr3_aa: CASTSGDEKLFF

j_call: TRBJ2-1
clone_size: .
v_call: TRBV10-3
d_call: TRBD2
cdr3_nt: TGTGCCATCAGTGAGCTAGCGGGGGGGCTATACCCTGAGCAGTTCTTC
cdr3_aa: CAISELAGGLYPEQFF

j_call: TRBJ2-1
clone_size: .
v_call: TRBV19
d_call: TRBD1
cdr3_nt: TGTGCCAGTAGTATCACGGGACAGGGGGTATACAATGAGCAGTTCTTC
cdr3_aa: CASSITGQGVYNEQFF

j_call: TRBJ1-1
clone_size: .
v_call: TRBV6-5
d_call: .
cdr3_nt: TGTGCCAGTTCCCAAATAGGAGGGCTAGAAGCTTTCTTT
cdr3_aa: CASSQIGGLEAFF